This T cell receptor (beta chain) was found in a study of patients and donors after allogeneic stem cell transplantation. Only a few counts were recorded for this clonotype. The CDR3 totals 18 residues. Germline V gives CDR1 DFQATT, CDR2 SNEGSKA (reference sequence). Between the trimmed V and J ends, which lost 5 bases and 0 bases, there was a span of 23 bases. TCRdb processed the RT-PCR reads anew with MiXCR; each CDR3 protein has one entry. The data hold 150,000 or so distinct CDR3 sequences, with roughly 24% observed a single time. Material: blood, either unsorted or a sorted T cell fraction (not recorded which). The V gene is TRBV20-1, the J gene TRBJ1-3; D is unclear. This TCR was recovered from a human donor who was either an allogeneic HSCT recipient or a stem cell or donor lymphocyte infusion donor (not recorded which). It is not recorded whose cells these are; they may come from a transplant donor. DNA of the CDR3: TGCAGTGCTTTAGACCCCTTAGGCTTAGCGGACTCTGGAAACACCATATATTTT. This codes for CSALDPLGLADSGNTIYF.